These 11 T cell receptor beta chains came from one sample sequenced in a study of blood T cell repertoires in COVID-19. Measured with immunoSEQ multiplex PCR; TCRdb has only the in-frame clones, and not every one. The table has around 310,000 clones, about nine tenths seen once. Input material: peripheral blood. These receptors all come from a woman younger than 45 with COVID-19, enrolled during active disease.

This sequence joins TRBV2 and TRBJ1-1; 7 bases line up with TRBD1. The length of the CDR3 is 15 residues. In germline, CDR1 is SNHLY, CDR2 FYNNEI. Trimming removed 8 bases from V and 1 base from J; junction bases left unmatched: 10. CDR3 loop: CASHRGQASNTEAFF. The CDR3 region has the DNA TGTGCCAGCCACCGAGGACAGGCGTCGAACACTGAAGCTTTCTTT. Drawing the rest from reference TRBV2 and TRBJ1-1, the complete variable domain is EPEVTQTPSHQVTQMGQEVILRCVPISNHLYFYWYRQILGQKVEFLVSFYNNEISEKSEIFDDQFSVERPDGSNFTLKIRSTKLEDSAMYFCASHRGQASNTEAFFGQGTRLTVV.

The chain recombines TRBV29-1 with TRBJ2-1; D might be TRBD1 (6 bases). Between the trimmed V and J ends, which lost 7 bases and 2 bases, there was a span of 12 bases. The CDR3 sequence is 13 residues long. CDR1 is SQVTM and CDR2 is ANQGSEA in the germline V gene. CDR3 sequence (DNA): TGCAGCGGGACAGCGCTTACCTACAATGAGCAGTTCTTC. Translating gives CSGTALTYNEQFF.

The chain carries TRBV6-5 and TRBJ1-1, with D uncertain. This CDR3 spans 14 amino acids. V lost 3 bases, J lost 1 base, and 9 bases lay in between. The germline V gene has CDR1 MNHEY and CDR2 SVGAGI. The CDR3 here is CASSYTPRNTEAFF. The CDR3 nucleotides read TGTGCCAGCAGTTATACTCCTCGGAACACTGAAGCTTTCTTT.

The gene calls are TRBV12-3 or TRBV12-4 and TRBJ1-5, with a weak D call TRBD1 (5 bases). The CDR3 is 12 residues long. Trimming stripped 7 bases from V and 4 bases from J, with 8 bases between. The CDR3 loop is CASTGGNQPQHF. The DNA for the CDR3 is TGTGCCAGCACGGGGGGGAATCAGCCCCAGCATTTT.

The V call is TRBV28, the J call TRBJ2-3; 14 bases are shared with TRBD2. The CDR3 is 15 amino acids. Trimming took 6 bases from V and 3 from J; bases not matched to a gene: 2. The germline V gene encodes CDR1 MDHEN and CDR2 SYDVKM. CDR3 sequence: CASRTSGRVTDTQYF. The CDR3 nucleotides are TGTGCCAGCAGGACTAGCGGGAGGGTTACAGATACGCAGTATTTT.

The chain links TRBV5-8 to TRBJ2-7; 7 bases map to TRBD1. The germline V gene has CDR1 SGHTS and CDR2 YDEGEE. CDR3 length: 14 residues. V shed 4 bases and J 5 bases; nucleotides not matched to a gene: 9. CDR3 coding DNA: TGTGCCAGCAGCCAAGACAGGGCTGCTGACGAGCAGTACTTC. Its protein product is CASSQDRAADEQYF.

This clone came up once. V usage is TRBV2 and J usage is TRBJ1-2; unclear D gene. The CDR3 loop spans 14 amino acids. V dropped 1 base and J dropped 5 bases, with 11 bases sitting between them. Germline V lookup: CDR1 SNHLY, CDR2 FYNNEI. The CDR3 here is CASSEGSGVYGYTF. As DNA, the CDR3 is TGTGCCAGCAGTGAAGGCTCCGGGGTATATGGCTACACCTTC.

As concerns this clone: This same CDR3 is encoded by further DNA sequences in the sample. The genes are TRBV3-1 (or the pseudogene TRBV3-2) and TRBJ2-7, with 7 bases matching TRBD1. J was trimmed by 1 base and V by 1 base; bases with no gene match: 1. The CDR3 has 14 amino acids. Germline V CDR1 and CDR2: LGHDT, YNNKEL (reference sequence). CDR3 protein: CASSQGTGSYEQYF. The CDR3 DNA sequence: TGTGCCAGCAGCCAAGGGACAGGATCCTACGAGCAGTACTTC.

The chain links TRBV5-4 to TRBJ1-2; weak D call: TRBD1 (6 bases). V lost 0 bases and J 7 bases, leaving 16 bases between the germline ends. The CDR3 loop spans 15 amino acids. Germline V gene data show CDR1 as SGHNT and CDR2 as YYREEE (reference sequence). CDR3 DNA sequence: TGTGCCAGCAGCTTGGGGGGGCAGGGTACAGGTGGCTACACCTTC. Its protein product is CASSLGGQGTGGYTF.

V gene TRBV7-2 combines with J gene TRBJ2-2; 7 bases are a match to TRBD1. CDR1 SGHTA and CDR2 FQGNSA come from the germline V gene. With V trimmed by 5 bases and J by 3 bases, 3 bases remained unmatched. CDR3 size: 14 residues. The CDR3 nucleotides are TGTGCCAGCAGCGAGGGACAGTACACCGGGGAGCTGTTTTTT. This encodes CASSEGQYTGELFF.

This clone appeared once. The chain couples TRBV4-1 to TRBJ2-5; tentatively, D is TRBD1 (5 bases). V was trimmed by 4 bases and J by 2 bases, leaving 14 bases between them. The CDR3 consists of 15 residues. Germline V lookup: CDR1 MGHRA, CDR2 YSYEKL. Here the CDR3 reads CASSPLPGQQETQYF. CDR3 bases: TGCGCCAGCAGCCCGTTACCAGGGCAGCAAGAGACCCAGTACTTC.